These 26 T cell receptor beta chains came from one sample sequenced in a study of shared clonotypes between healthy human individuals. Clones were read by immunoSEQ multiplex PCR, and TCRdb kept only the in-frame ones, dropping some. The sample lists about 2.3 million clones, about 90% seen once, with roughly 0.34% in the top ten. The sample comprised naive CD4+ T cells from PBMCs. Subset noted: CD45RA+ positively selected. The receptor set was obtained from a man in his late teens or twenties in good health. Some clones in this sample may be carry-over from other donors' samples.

The CDR3 reads CASSFGTGPLKQFF. The CDR3 DNA follows: TGTGCCAGCAGCTTTGGGACAGGCCCTTTGAAGCAGTTCTTC. The rearrangement links TRBV11-1 to TRBJ2-1, with TRBD1 matching 8 bases. The germline gives CDR1 SGHAT, CDR2 FQDESV (reference sequence). CDR3 length: 14 residues. Trimming removed 3 bases from V and 11 bases from J; junction bases left unmatched: 9.

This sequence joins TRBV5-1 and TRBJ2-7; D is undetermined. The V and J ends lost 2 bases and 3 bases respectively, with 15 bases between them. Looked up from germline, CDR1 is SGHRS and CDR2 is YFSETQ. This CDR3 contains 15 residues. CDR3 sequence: CASSFEPGPFYEQYF. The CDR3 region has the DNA TGCGCCAGCAGCTTTGAACCGGGCCCCTTCTACGAGCAGTACTTC.

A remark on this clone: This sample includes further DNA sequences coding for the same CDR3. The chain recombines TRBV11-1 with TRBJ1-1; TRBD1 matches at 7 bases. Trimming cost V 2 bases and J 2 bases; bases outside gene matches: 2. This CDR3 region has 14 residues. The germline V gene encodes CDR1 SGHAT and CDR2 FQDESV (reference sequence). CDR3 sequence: CASSLQGGNTEAFF. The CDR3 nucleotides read TGTGCCAGCAGCTTACAGGGGGGAAACACTGAAGCTTTCTTT.

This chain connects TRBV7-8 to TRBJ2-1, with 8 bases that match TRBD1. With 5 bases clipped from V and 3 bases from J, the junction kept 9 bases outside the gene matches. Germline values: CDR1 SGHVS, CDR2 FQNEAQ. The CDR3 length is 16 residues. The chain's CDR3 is CASSMRRDRFYNEQFF. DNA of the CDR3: TGTGCCAGCAGCATGCGACGGGACAGGTTCTACAATGAGCAGTTCTTC.

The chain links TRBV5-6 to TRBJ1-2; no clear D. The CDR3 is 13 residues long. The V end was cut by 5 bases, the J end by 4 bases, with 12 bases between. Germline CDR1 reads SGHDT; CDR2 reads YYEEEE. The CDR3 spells CASRASGPYGYTF. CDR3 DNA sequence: TGTGCCAGCAGGGCTTCGGGCCCCTATGGCTACACCTTC.

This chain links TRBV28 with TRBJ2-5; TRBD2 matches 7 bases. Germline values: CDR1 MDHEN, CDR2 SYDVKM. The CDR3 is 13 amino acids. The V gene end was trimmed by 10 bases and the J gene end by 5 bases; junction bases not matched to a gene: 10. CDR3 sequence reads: CATGGGPIETQYF. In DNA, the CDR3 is TGTGCCACCGGCGGGGGACCCATCGAGACCCAGTACTTC.

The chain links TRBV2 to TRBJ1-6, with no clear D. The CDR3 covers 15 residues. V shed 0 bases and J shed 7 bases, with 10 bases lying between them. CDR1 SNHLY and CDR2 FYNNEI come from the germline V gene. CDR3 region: CASSEARGKNSPLHF. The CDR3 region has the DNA TGTGCCAGCAGTGAAGCCCGCGGGAAGAATTCACCCCTCCACTTT. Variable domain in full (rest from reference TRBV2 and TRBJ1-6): EPEVTQTPSHQVTQMGQEVILRCVPISNHLYFYWYRQILGQKVEFLVSFYNNEISEKSEIFDDQFSVERPDGSNFTLKIRSTKLEDSAMYFCASSEARGKNSPLHFGNGTRLTVT.

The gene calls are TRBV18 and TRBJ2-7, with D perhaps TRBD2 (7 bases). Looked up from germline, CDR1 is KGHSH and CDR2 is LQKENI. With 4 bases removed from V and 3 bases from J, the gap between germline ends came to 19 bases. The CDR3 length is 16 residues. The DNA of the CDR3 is TGTGCCAGCTCACTCGGGGGGCTCGCGGGAGTCTACGAGCAGTACTTC. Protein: CASSLGGLAGVYEQYF.

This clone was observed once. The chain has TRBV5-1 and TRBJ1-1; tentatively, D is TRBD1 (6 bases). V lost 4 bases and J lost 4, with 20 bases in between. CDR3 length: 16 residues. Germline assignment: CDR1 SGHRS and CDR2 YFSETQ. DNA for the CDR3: TGCGCCAGCAGCCCACAAACCCAGGGGAGGGGCACTGAAGCTTTCTTT. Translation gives CASSPQTQGRGTEAFF.

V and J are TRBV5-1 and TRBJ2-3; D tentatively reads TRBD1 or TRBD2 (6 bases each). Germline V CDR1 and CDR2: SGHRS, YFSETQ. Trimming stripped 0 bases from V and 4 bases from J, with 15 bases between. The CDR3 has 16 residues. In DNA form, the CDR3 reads TGCGCCAGCAGCTTGGAGGTGAGGGGGGCTGCAGATACGCAGTATTTT. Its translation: CASSLEVRGAADTQYF.

CDR3 amino acids: CASSPRASNQPQHF. The CDR3 DNA sequence: TGTGCCAGCAGCCCCAGGGCGAGCAATCAGCCCCAGCATTTT. The chain links TRBV7-2 to TRBJ1-5; possible D gene TRBD1, 5 bases. The CDR3 spans 14 residues. The germline V and J ends were trimmed by 5 bases and 1 base, with 9 bases remaining between them. Germline V gene sequence: CDR1 SGHTA, CDR2 FQGNSA. Filled out from reference TRBV7-2 and TRBJ1-5, the complete variable domain reads GAGVSQSPSNKVTEKGKDVELRCDPISGHTALYWYRQSLGQGLEFLIYFQGNSAPDKSGLPSDRFSAERTGGSVSTLTIQRTQQEDSAVYLCASSPRASNQPQHFGDGTRLSIL.

The CDR3 region is CASSQLTRGNTIYF. CDR3 sequence (DNA): TGTGCCAGCAGCCAGCTAACCCGGGGAAACACCATATATTTT. The chain employs TRBV4-2 and TRBJ1-3; D is unresolved. Trimming took off 3 bases at V and 4 bases at J, with 10 bases between the two ends. CDR1 is LGHNA, CDR2 YNFKEQ, per germline. The CDR3 is made up of 14 amino acids.

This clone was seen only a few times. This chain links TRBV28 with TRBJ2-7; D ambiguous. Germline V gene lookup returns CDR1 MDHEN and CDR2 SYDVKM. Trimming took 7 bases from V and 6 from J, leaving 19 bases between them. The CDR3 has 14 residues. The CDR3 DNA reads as TGTGCCAGCACCTTAGGGCCCCAAAGCTCCGAGCAGTACTTC. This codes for CASTLGPQSSEQYF.

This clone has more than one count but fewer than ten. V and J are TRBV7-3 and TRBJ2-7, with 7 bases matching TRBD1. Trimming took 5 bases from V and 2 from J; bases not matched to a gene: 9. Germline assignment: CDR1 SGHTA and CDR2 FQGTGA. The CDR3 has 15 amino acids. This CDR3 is CASSLMARGTYEQYF. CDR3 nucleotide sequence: TGTGCCAGCAGCCTGATGGCCAGGGGGACCTACGAGCAGTACTTC.

CDR3 loop: CASSPPITGFTGELFF. CDR3 coding DNA: TGTGCCAGCAGCCCTCCAATAACAGGTTTCACCGGGGAGCTGTTTTTT. The chain is built from TRBV7-9 and TRBJ2-2; tentatively, D is TRBD1 (5 bases). V lost 5 bases and J lost 4, with 17 bases in between. Germline loops: CDR1 SEHNR, CDR2 FQNEAQ (reference sequence). CDR3 size: 16 residues.

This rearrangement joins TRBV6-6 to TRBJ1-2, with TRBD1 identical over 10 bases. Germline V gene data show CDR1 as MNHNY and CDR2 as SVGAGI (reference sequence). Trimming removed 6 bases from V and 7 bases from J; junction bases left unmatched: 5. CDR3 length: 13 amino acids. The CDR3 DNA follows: TGTGCCAGCAGGGACGGGACAGGGGCTGGCTACACCTTC. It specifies CASRDGTGAGYTF.

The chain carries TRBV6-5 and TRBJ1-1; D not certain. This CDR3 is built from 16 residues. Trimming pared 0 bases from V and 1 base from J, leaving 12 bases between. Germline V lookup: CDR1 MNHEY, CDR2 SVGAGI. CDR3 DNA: TGTGCCAGCAGTTACTCGAAAACCCGACAGAACACTGAAGCTTTCTTT. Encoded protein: CASSYSKTRQNTEAFF.

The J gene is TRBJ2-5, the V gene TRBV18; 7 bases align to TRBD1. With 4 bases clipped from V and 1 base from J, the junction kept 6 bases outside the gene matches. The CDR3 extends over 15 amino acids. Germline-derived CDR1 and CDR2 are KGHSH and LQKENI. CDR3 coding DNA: TGTGCCAGCTCACGTTCCACAGGGGTCCAAGAGACCCAGTACTTC. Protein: CASSRSTGVQETQYF.

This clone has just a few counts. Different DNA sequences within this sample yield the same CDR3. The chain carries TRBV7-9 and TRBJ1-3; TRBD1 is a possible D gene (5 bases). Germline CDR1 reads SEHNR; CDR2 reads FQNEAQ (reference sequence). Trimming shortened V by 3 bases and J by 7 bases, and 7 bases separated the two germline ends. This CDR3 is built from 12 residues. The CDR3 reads CASSLEGNTIYF. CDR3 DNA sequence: TGTGCCAGCAGCTTGGAGGGGAACACCATATATTTT. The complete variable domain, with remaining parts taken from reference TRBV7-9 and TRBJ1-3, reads DTGVSQNPRHKITKRGQNVTFRCDPISEHNRLYWYRQTLGQGPEFLTYFQNEAQLEKSRLLSDRFSAERPKGSFSTLEIQRTEQGDSAMYLCASSLEGNTIYFGEGSWLTVV.

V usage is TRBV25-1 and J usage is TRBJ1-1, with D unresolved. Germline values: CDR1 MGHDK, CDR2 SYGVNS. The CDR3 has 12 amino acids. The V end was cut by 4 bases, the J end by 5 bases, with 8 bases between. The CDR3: CASSGVRTEAFF. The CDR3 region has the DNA TGTGCCAGCAGTGGGGTAAGGACTGAAGCTTTCTTT.

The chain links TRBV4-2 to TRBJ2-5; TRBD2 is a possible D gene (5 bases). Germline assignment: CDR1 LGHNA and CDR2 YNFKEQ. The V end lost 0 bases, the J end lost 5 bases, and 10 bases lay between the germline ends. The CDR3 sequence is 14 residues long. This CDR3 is CASSQERRGETQYF. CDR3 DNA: TGTGCCAGCAGCCAAGAAAGGCGAGGGGAGACCCAGTACTTC.

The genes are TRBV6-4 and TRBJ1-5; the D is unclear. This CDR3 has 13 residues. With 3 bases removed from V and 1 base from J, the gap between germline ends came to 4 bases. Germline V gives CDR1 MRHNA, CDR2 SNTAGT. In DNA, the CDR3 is TGTGCCAGCAGTGATAGGAGCAATCAGCCCCAGCATTTT. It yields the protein CASSDRSNQPQHF.

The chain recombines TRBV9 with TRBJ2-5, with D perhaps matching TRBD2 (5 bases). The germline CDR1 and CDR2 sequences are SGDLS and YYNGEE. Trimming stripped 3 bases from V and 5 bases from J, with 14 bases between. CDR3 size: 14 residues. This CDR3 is CASSAGLTLETQYF. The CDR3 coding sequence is TGTGCCAGCAGCGCAGGACTGACATTGGAGACCCAGTACTTC.

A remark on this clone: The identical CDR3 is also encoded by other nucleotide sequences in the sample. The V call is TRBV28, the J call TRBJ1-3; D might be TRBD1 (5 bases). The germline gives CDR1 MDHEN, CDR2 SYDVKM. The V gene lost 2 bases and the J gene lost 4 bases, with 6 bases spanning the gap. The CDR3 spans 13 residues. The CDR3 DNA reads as TGTGCCAGCAGTTTAAGGGGCGGAAACACCATATATTTT. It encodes CASSLRGGNTIYF.

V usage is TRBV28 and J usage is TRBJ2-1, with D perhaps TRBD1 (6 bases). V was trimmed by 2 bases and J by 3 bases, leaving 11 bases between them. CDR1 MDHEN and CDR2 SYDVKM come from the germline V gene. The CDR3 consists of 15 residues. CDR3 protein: CASSLQGGDYNEQFF. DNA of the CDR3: TGTGCCAGCAGTTTACAAGGGGGAGACTACAATGAGCAGTTCTTC.

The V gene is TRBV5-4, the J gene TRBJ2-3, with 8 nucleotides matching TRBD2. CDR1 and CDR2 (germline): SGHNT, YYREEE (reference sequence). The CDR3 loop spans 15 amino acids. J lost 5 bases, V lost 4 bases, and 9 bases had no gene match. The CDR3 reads CASSRPGGEGDTQYF. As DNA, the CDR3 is TGTGCCAGCAGCCGGCCCGGGGGGGAGGGAGATACGCAGTATTTT.